The rows below give T cell receptor beta chains drawn from one sample of a study of cytomegalovirus exposure and HLA in healthy donors. The assay was immunoSEQ multiplex PCR, and TCRdb's table has in-frame clones only and misses some. The sample totals 130,000 to 150,000 clones; its top ten clones hold about 2.5%. Sequencing used PBMCs. The receptors shown here come from a man between 40 and 49 years old in good health and CMV-seronegative. Both conserved end residues are part of each CDR3. The D gene is left open where the match is weak.

CDR3 DNA	CDR3 protein	V gene	J gene	D gene
TGTGCCAGCAGTTCCGGGGGAGGCAATCAGCCCCAGCATTTT	CASSSGGGNQPQHF	TRBV27	TRBJ1-5	-
TGTGCCAGCAGCTCACAGGACAATGAGCAGTTCTTC	CASSSQDNEQFF	TRBV5-4	TRBJ2-1	-
TGTGCCAGCAGCTTAGCGGCGGAGAACACTGAAGCTTTCTTT	CASSLAAENTEAFF	TRBV7-9	TRBJ1-1	-
TGTGCCAGCAGCCCCCGGACAGGGGTGGTCGAGCAGTACTTC	CASSPRTGVVEQYF	TRBV9	TRBJ2-7	TRBD1
TGCAGTGCGGACAGGAACACTGAAGCTTTCTTT	CSADRNTEAFF	TRBV20-1	TRBJ1-1	-
TGTGCCATCAGTGTTAGCCGGGACAGGGGGCACAATGAGCAGTTCTTC	CAISVSRDRGHNEQFF	TRBV10-3	TRBJ2-1	TRBD1
TGTGCCAGCAGCGTAGGTCATACTAGCGGGGGTTGGAATGAGCAGTTCTTC	CASSVGHTSGGWNEQFF	TRBV9	TRBJ2-1	TRBD2
TGTGCCAGCAGCTTCGAACAGGGGTACGAGCAGTACTTC	CASSFEQGYEQYF	TRBV5-6	TRBJ2-7	TRBD1
TGTGCCAGCAGCCCCCGGGGACAGAGGAACACTGAAGCTTTCTTT	CASSPRGQRNTEAFF	TRBV7-2	TRBJ1-1	TRBD1
TGTGCCAGCAGTGATTCCCGTTATATGTCCGGGGAGCTGTTTTTT	CASSDSRYMSGELFF	TRBV6-1	TRBJ2-2	-
TGTGCCAGCAGCCGACAGGGGGGGCCCTACTATGGCTACACCTTC	CASSRQGGPYYGYTF	TRBV27	TRBJ1-2	TRBD1
TGTGCCAGCAGCTTACTAGCAGCCTCCTACAATGAGCAGTTCTTC	CASSLLAASYNEQFF	TRBV7-3	TRBJ2-1	-
TGTGCCAGCAGCTCCCAGGGTCCTGGGGCCAACGTCCTGACTTTC	CASSSQGPGANVLTF	TRBV7-2	TRBJ2-6	-
TGTGCCAGCAGCTCCTGGGAGACTGAAGCTTTCTTT	CASSSWETEAFF	TRBV13	TRBJ1-1	-
TGTGCCAGCAGTTACGACAGGGGTAATTCACCCCTCCACTTT	CASSYDRGNSPLHF	TRBV2	TRBJ1-6	TRBD1
TGTGCCAGCAGCTTGTCGGGGGGGATCCAAGAGACCCAGTACTTC	CASSLSGGIQETQYF	TRBV5-6	TRBJ2-5	TRBD2
TGCGCCAGCAGCTTGGACAGTTATCAGCCCCAGCATTTT	CASSLDSYQPQHF	TRBV5-1	TRBJ1-5	-
TGTGCCAGCAGTACAAGCAGGGGTCTCGAGCAGTACTTC	CASSTSRGLEQYF	TRBV6-1	TRBJ2-7	-
TGTGCCAGAGCCCGTATCGACAGGGGGCACTACGAGCAGTACTTC	CARARIDRGHYEQYF	TRBV7-3	TRBJ2-7	TRBD1
TGCGCCAGCAGGGAAGGAGCTAACTATGGCTACACCTTC	CASREGANYGYTF	TRBV5-1	TRBJ1-2	-
TGTGCCAGCAGCTATCTAAACAGCCGGGAGACCCAGTACTTC	CASSYLNSRETQYF	TRBV11-3	TRBJ2-5	-
TGTGCCAGCAGCTTATTAGACAGGGACTATGGCTACACCTTC	CASSLLDRDYGYTF	TRBV11-2	TRBJ1-2	TRBD1
TGTGCCAGCAGTCACGACAGGGGGTGGGGGGACGAGCAGTACTTC	CASSHDRGWGDEQYF	TRBV6-6	TRBJ2-7	TRBD1
TGTGCCAGCAGACCAGGGGGCCCCTCCTACGAGCAGTACTTC	CASRPGGPSYEQYF	TRBV7-9	TRBJ2-7	TRBD1
TGTGCCAGCAGTTCGACTAGTCCAGGAAACACCATATATTTT	CASSSTSPGNTIYF	TRBV6-6	TRBJ1-3	-
TGTGCCAGCAGCCCCCCCGAGACTCAAGAGACCCAGTACTTC	CASSPPETQETQYF	TRBV11-3	TRBJ2-5	-
TGTGCCATCAGTGAGTCCCGGGACAGCTCAGATACGCAGTATTTT	CAISESRDSSDTQYF	TRBV10-3	TRBJ2-3	TRBD1
TGTGCCAGCAGCATCGGGACACTAAACACTGAAGCTTTCTTT	CASSIGTLNTEAFF	TRBV7-9	TRBJ1-1	-
TGTGCCACCAGCAGAGGAGAGAAGAACAATCAGCCCCAGCATTTT	CATSRGEKNNQPQHF	TRBV15	TRBJ1-5	-
TGCGCCAGCAGTTCCACGCCGGGAAAGAACACCGGGGAGCTGTTTTTT	CASSSTPGKNTGELFF	TRBV5-1	TRBJ2-2	-
TGTGCCATCAGTTGGACAGCGAACACCGGGGAGCTGTTTTTT	CAISWTANTGELFF	TRBV10-3	TRBJ2-2	-
TGTGCCAGCAGTTATACAGGGGTGAAGTACTTC	CASSYTGVKYF	TRBV28	TRBJ2-7	TRBD1
TGTGCCAGCAGTTCCCAGGGGGCTTCGGAGAACACTGAAGCTTTCTTT	CASSSQGASENTEAFF	TRBV6-5	TRBJ1-1	TRBD1
TGTGCCAGTAGTATAGGACAGTCGAATTCACCCCTCCACTTT	CASSIGQSNSPLHF	TRBV19	TRBJ1-6	-
TGTGCCAGCAGCTTAGCGTCACAGAACTATGGCTACACCTTC	CASSLASQNYGYTF	TRBV7-8	TRBJ1-2	-
TGTGCCAGTAGTATGGCTGAGACAGGGGCGGGTGGCTACACCTTC	CASSMAETGAGGYTF	TRBV19	TRBJ1-2	TRBD1
TGTGCCAGCAGGAACAGGGGAATCGAGACCCAGTACTTC	CASRNRGIETQYF	TRBV6-1	TRBJ2-5	TRBD1
TGTGCCAGTAGTAGTGACAGGGGAAATGAGCAGTTCTTC	CASSSDRGNEQFF	TRBV19	TRBJ2-1	TRBD1